These 20 T cell receptor beta chains share one sample of origin, sequenced in a study of shared clonotypes between healthy human individuals. Assay used: immunoSEQ multiplex PCR; TCRdb lists only in-frame clones, some missing. Of about half a million clones in the sample, 79% were seen once. The source material was PBMCs. These receptors all stem from a woman aged 40 to 49 in good health. Some clones in this sample may be carry-over from other donors' samples.

There are a few counts of this clone. The CDR3 does not close with the conserved phenylalanine or tryptophan, likely indicating a read error. The chain joins TRBV29-1 to TRBJ2-7; 11 bases fit TRBD1. After removal of 1 base from V and 3 bases from J, the junction contained 2 bases not matched to a gene. Per germline, CDR1 SQVTM and CDR2 ANQGSEA. The CDR3 has 14 residues. In nucleotides, the CDR3 is TGCAGCGTTGAAGGGGACAGGGGGATCTACGAGCAGTACCTC. Translating it yields CSVEGDRGIYEQYL.

A few counts support this clone. The chain recombines TRBV27 with TRBJ2-2, with D perhaps TRBD1 (5 bases). The CDR3 loop spans 16 amino acids. Germline CDR1 and CDR2: MNHEY and SMNVEV (reference sequence). V was shortened by 0 bases and J by 3 bases, with 11 bases between the two germline ends. The CDR3 sequence: CASSLSAGLYTGELFF. DNA of the CDR3: TGTGCCAGCAGTTTATCGGCAGGGTTGTACACCGGGGAGCTGTTTTTT.

The chain uses TRBV30 and TRBJ1-1, with no clear D. Trimming removed 2 bases at V and 4 bases at J, with 8 bases between. The CDR3 consists of 12 residues. Per the germline V gene, CDR1 is GTSNPN and CDR2 is SVGIG (reference sequence). Here the CDR3 DNA reads TGTGCCTGGAGTCGATTCCGCACTGAAGCTTTCTTT. Protein product: CAWSRFRTEAFF.

This chain connects TRBV15 to TRBJ1-3; D remains ambiguous. Trimming took 4 bases from V and 0 from J, leaving 7 bases between them. The CDR3 contains 14 residues. CDR1 is LNHNV, CDR2 YYDKDF, per germline (reference sequence). CDR3 sequence: CATSTDYSGNTIYF. CDR3 DNA: TGTGCCACCAGCACAGACTACTCTGGAAACACCATATATTTT.

This CDR3 reads CASSFGAENTEAFF. CDR3 DNA: TGTGCCAGCAGTTTTGGGGCAGAAAACACTGAAGCTTTCTTT. J is TRBJ1-1 and V is TRBV28, with D tentatively TRBD1 (5 bases). Trimming took 3 bases from V and 2 from J, leaving 10 bases between them. The germline gives CDR1 MDHEN, CDR2 SYDVKM. The CDR3 contains 14 residues.

The chain uses TRBV19 and TRBJ1-5, with D possibly being TRBD1 (6 bases). Germline assignment: CDR1 LNHDA and CDR2 SQIVND (reference sequence). This CDR3 is 15 amino acids long. Trimming took 3 bases from V and 3 from J, leaving 12 bases between them. Here the CDR3 DNA reads TGTGCCAGTAGTATTCTCAGGGGTTCCAATCAGCCCCAGCATTTT. This translates into CASSILRGSNQPQHF.

The chain joins TRBV9 to TRBJ1-2; TRBD1 matches at 7 bases. After removal of 6 bases from V and 7 bases from J, the junction contained 12 bases not matched to a gene. The CDR3 totals 14 residues. The germline CDR1 and CDR2 sequences are SGDLS and YYNGEE. CDR3: CASTSITGVAGYTF. CDR3 DNA sequence: TGTGCCAGCACCTCCATCACAGGGGTAGCTGGCTACACCTTC.

This clone has just a few counts. The CDR3 loop is CASSLDLGTGAYEQYF. The CDR3, as DNA: TGTGCCAGCAGCTTAGATCTGGGGACAGGGGCCTACGAGCAGTACTTC. The chain combines TRBV11-2 with TRBJ2-5; TRBD1 agrees at 10 bases. The end of the DNA fits TRBJ2-7 better, so the J call may be wrong. This CDR3 comprises 16 residues. The germline CDR1 and CDR2 sequences are SGHAT and FQNNGV.

The rearrangement joins TRBV5-1 to TRBJ1-4; 8 bases align to TRBD1. V shed 4 bases and J 3 bases; nucleotides not matched to a gene: 5. This CDR3 contains 15 residues. Germline V lookup: CDR1 SGHRS, CDR2 YFSETQ. The CDR3 region has the DNA TGCGCCAGCAGCGGACAGGGTTTAGCTAATGAAAAACTGTTTTTT. The encoded protein is CASSGQGLANEKLFF. The variable domain in full, completed from reference TRBV5-1 and TRBJ1-4, reads KAGVTQTPRYLIKTRGQQVTLSCSPISGHRSVSWYQQTPGQGLQFLFEYFSETQRNKGNFPGRFSGRQFSNSRSEMNVSTLELGDSALYLCASSGQGLANEKLFFGSGTQLSVL.

This rearrangement joins TRBV27 to TRBJ2-1; weak D call: TRBD2 (6 bases). Germline lookup yields CDR1 MNHEY and CDR2 SMNVEV (reference sequence). V was shortened by 2 bases and J by 6 bases, with 14 bases between the two germline ends. The CDR3 runs to 15 residues. The CDR3 coding sequence is TGTGCCAGCAGTTTAGCGGGGCGGAGGGGCAATGAGCAGTTCTTC. As protein: CASSLAGRRGNEQFF.

The genes are TRBV6-1 and TRBJ1-1; the D gene is possibly TRBD1 (5 bases). V lost 8 bases, J lost 0 bases, and 10 bases lay in between. Per germline, CDR1 MNHNS and CDR2 SASEGT. The CDR3 length is 13 residues. This CDR3 is CASGAPMNTEAFF. CDR3 nucleotide sequence: TGTGCCAGCGGGGCACCTATGAACACTGAAGCTTTCTTT.

The gene calls are TRBV7-9 and TRBJ2-7, with D perhaps TRBD2 (7 bases). V gave up 5 bases and J gave up 4 bases, with 15 bases separating them. This CDR3 contains 14 residues. Germline values: CDR1 SEHNR, CDR2 FQNEAQ (reference sequence). For the CDR3, the DNA is TGTGCCAGCAGCCTAGGGGGGGAGGGATACGAGCAGTACTTC. Translating it yields CASSLGGEGYEQYF.

This chain links TRBV5-1 with TRBJ2-2; D might be TRBD1 (5 bases). Trimming took 2 bases from V and 1 from J, leaving 18 bases between them. Germline V gives CDR1 SGHRS, CDR2 YFSETQ. CDR3 length: 18 amino acids. Written as DNA, the CDR3 is TGCGCCAGCAGCTTTGGAAGAAACAGGTGGATGAACACCGGGGAGCTGTTTTTT. Protein sequence: CASSFGRNRWMNTGELFF.

This clone was seen a few times. The rearrangement links TRBV15 to TRBJ2-7; the match to TRBD1 covers 10 bases. There are 18 residues in the CDR3. After removal of 1 base from V and 0 bases from J, the junction contained 9 bases not matched to a gene. Germline loops: CDR1 LNHNV, CDR2 YYDKDF (reference sequence). The CDR3, as DNA: TGTGCCACCAGCAGAGTAGTGGTGGGGGACAGGGGCTCCTACGAGCAGTACTTC. Translation: CATSRVVVGDRGSYEQYF.

This clone has only a few counts. Other nucleotide sequences in the sample specify the same CDR3. For the CDR3, the DNA is TGCGCCAGCAGCCAAGAAAGACAGGGGGCGAACTATGGCTACACCTTC. Its protein product is CASSQERQGANYGYTF. V and J are TRBV4-3 and TRBJ1-2; 10 bases are shared with TRBD1. This CDR3 has 16 residues. Germline V gives CDR1 LGHNA, CDR2 YSLEER. Trimming at V came to 0 bases and at J to 2 bases, leaving 3 bases not matched to a gene.

As regards this clone: Within the sample, other DNA sequences also encode this same CDR3. The V gene is TRBV28, the J gene TRBJ2-2; no reliable D call. Per germline, CDR1 MDHEN and CDR2 SYDVKM. V was trimmed by 3 bases and J by 1 base, leaving 3 bases between them. This CDR3 comprises 13 residues. This chain's CDR3 is CASSLRNTGELFF. The CDR3 nucleotides are TGTGCCAGCAGTTTGAGGAACACCGGGGAGCTGTTTTTT.

The chain is built from TRBV9 and TRBJ1-1; 8 bases line up with TRBD1. The CDR3 has 14 residues. Losses at the gene ends were 3 bases for V and 5 bases for J; bases not matched to a gene: 6. The V gene's germline CDR1 is SGDLS and CDR2 YYNGEE. The CDR3 region is CASSGRTGRTEAFF. CDR3 nucleotides: TGTGCCAGCAGCGGAAGGACAGGGCGGACTGAAGCTTTCTTT.

The chain employs TRBV18 and TRBJ2-7; TRBD1 might be the D (5 bases). This CDR3 spans 11 amino acids. With 6 bases removed from V and 6 bases from J, the gap between germline ends came to 9 bases. The germline CDR1 and CDR2 sequences are KGHSH and LQKENI. CDR3 DNA sequence: TGTGCCAGCTCTACAGGAGCCGAGCAGTACTTC. This codes for CASSTGAEQYF.

Note on this clone: This sequence may be a read error, since a much larger clone differs from it by one base. The V gene is TRBV18, the J gene TRBJ1-1; D not resolved. This CDR3 is 13 amino acids long. The V gene's germline CDR1 is KGHSH and CDR2 LQKENI. The CDR3 here is CASSLDGNTEALF. The CDR3 DNA reads TGTGCCAGCTCCCTGGACGGGAACACTGAAGCTCTCTTT.

The CDR3 sequence: CASSLGLNEQFF. CDR3 bases: TGTGCCAGCAGCTTGGGGCTCAATGAGCAGTTCTTC. The chain employs TRBV11-3 and TRBJ2-1, with D perhaps TRBD1 (5 bases). V gave up 3 bases and J gave up 6 bases, with 6 bases separating them. This CDR3 contains 12 residues. In germline, CDR1 is SGHNT, CDR2 YENEEA.